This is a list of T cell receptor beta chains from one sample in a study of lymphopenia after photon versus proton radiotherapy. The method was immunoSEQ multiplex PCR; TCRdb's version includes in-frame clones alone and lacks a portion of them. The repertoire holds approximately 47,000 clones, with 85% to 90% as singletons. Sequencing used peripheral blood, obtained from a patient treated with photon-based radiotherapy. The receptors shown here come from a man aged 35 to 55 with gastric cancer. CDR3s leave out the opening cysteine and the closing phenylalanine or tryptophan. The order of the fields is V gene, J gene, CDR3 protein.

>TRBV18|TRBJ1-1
ASSPRSEAF
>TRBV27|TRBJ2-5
ASSWGGRRQETQY
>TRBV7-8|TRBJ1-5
ASSPDRERQH
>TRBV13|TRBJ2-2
ASSLDLGQGLTGELF
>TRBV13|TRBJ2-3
ASSPRGTGTDTQY
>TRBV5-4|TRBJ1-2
ASSLAYRARGYT
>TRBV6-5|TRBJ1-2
ASSGGYT
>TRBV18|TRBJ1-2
ASSPGVTGGVYGYT
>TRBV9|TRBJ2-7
ASSATSGGYEQY
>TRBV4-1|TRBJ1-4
ASSQASVPTNEKLF
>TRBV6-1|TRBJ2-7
ASSEAGPYEQY
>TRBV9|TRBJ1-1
ASSPRGGLDTEAF
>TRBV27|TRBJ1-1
ASSLMGTSNTEAF
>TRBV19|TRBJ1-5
ASSIVSPDQPQH
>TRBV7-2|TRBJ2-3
ASSATSGARTDTQY
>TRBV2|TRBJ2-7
ASSNTFEQY